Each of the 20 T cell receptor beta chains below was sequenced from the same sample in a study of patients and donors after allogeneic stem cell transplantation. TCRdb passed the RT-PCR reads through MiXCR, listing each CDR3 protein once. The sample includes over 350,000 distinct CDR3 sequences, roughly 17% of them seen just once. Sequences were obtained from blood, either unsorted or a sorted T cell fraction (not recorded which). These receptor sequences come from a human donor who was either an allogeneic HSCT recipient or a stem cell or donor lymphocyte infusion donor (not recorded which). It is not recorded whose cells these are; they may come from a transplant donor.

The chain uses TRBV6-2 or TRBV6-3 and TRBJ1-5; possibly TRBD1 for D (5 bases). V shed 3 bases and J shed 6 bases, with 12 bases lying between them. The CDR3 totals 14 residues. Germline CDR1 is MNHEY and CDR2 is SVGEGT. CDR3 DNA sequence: TGTGCCAGCAGTTATGGAGGGGTTATTCAGCCCCAGCATTTT. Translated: CASSYGGVIQPQHF.

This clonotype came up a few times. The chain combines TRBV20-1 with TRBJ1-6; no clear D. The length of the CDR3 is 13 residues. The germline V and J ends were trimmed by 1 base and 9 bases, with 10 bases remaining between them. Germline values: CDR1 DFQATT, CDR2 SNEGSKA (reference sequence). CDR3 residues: CSARVGLASPLHF. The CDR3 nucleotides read TGCAGTGCTAGAGTGGGGTTGGCTTCACCCCTCCACTTT.

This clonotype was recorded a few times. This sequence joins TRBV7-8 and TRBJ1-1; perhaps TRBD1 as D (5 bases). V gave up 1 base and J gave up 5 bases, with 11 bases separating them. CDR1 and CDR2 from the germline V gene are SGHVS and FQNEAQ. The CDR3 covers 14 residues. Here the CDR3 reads CASSLVGRRTEAFF. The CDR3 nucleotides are TGTGCCAGCAGCTTAGTGGGGCGGAGGACTGAAGCTTTCTTT.

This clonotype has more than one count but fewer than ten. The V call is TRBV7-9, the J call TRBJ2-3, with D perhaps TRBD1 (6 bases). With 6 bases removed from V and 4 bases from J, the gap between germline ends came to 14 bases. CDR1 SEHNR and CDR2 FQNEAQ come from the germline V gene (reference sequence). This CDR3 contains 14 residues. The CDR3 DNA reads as TGTGCCAGCAGTTCAGGGACATACTCAGATACGCAGTATTTT. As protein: CASSSGTYSDTQYF.

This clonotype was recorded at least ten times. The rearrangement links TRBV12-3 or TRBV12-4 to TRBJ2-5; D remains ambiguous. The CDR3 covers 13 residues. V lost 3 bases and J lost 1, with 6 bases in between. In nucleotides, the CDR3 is TGTGCCAGCAGTTTTTTTTTCCAAGAGACCCAGTACTTC. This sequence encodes CASSFFFQETQYF.

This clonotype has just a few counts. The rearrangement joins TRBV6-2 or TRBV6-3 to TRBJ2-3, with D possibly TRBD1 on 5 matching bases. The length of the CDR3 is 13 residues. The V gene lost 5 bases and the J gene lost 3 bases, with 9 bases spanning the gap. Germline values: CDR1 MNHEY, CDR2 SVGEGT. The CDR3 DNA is TGTGCCAGCAGTGTAGGGGATACAGATACGCAGTATTTT. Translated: CASSVGDTDTQYF.

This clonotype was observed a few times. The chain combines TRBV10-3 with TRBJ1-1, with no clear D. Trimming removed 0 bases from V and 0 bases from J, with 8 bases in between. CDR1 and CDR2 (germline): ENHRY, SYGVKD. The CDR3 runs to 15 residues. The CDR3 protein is CAISESVGMNTEAFF. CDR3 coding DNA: TGTGCCATCAGTGAGTCAGTAGGGATGAACACTGAAGCTTTCTTT.

The CDR3 region is CASTAGGYEQYF. DNA of the CDR3: TGTGCCAGCACGGCGGGGGGGTACGAGCAGTACTTC. The chain employs TRBV6-2 or TRBV6-3 and TRBJ2-7; 9 bases map to TRBD2. Germline CDR1 reads MNHEY; CDR2 reads SVGEGT. The CDR3 length is 12 residues. The junction had 2 bases not matched to a gene; V was cut back by 7 bases and J by 4 bases.

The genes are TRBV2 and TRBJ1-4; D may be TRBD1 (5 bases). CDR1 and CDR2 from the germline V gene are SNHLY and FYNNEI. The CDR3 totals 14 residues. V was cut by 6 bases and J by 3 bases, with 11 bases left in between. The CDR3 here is CASSARGSNEKLFF. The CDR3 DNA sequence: TGTGCCAGCAGCGCCCGGGGGTCTAATGAAAAACTGTTTTTT. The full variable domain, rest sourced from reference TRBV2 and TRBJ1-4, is EPEVTQTPSHQVTQMGQEVILRCVPISNHLYFYWYRQILGQKVEFLVSFYNNEISEKSEIFDDQFSVERPDGSNFTLKIRSTKLEDSAMYFCASSARGSNEKLFFGSGTQLSVL.

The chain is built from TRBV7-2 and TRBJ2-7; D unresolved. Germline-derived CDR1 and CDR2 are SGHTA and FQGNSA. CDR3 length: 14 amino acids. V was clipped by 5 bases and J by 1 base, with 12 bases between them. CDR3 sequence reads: CASSPNPRSYEQYF. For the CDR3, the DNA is TGTGCCAGCAGCCCCAACCCCAGGTCCTACGAGCAGTACTTC.

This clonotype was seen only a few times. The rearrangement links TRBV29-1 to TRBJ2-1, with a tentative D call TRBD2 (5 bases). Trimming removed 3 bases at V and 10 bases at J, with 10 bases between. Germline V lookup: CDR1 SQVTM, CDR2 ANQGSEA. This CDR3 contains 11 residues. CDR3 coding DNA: TGCAGCGTTGACAGCGGAAAAGAGCAGTTCTTC. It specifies CSVDSGKEQFF.

The CDR3 region is CASSLTGPPANTGELFF. The CDR3 DNA is TGTGCCAGCAGCTTAACGGGGCCTCCTGCGAACACCGGGGAGCTGTTTTTT. The chain employs TRBV7-2 and TRBJ2-2; D possibly uses TRBD1 or TRBD2 (5 bases each). The length of the CDR3 is 17 residues. Trimming shortened V by 2 bases and J by 0 bases, and 13 bases separated the two germline ends. The germline CDR1 and CDR2 sequences are SGHTA and FQGNSA.

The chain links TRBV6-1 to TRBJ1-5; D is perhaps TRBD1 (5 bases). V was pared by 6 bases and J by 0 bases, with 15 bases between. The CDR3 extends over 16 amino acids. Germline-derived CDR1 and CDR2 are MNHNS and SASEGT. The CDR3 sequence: CASSLRGGNSNQPQHF. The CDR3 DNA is TGTGCCAGCAGCCTTAGGGGTGGGAATAGCAATCAGCCCCAGCATTTT.

The CDR3 sequence: CASSWDRPQETQYF. The CDR3 DNA reads as TGCGCCAGCAGCTGGGACAGACCCCAAGAGACCCAGTACTTC. The rearrangement uses TRBV5-1 and TRBJ2-5; 7 nucleotides match TRBD1. The germline V gene has CDR1 SGHRS and CDR2 YFSETQ. This CDR3 spans 14 amino acids. V trimming: 3 bases; J trimming: 1 base; junction bases outside the gene matches: 3.

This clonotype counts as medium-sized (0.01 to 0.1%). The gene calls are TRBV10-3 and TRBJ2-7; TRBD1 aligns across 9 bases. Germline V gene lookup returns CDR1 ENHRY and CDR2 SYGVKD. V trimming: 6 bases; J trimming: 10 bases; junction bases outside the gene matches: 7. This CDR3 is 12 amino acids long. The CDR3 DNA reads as TGTGCCATCAGGGAGGGACAGGGCCTTCAGTACTTC. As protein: CAIREGQGLQYF.

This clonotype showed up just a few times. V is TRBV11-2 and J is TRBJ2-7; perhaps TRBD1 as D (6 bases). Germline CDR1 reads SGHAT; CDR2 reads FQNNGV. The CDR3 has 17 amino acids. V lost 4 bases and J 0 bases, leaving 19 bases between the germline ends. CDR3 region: CASSSTFFRDNSYEQYF. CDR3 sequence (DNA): TGTGCCAGCAGCTCAACCTTTTTCCGGGACAACTCCTACGAGCAGTACTTC. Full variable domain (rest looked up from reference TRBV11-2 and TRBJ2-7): EAGVAQSPRYKIIEKRQSVAFWCNPISGHATLYWYQQILGQGPKLLIQFQNNGVVDDSQLPKDRFSAERLKGVDSTLKIQPAKLEDSAVYLCASSSTFFRDNSYEQYFGPGTRLTVT.

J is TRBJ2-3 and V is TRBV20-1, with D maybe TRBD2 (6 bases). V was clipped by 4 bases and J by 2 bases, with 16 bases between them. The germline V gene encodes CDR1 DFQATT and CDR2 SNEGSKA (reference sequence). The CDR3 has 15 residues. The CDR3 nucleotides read TGCAGTGCTACCCGGGGTAGCGGAGTCACAGATACGCAGTATTTT. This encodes CSATRGSGVTDTQYF.

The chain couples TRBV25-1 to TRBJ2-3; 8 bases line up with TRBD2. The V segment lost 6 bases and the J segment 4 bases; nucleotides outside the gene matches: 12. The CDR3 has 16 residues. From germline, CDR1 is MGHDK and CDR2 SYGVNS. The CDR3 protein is CASSDPSGSGADTQYF. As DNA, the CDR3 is TGTGCCAGCAGCGACCCCAGCGGGAGTGGGGCAGATACGCAGTATTTT.

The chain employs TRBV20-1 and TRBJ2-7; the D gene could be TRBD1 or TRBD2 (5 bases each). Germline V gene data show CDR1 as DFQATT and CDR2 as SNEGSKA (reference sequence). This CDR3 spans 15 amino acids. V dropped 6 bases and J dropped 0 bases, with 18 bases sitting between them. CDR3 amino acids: CSALDRLRVSYEQYF. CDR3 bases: TGCAGTGCCCTTGACAGACTAAGAGTCTCCTACGAGCAGTACTTC.

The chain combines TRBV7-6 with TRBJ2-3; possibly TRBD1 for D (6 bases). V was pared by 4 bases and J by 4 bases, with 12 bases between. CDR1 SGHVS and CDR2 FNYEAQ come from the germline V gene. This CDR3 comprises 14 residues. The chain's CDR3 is CASSSQGTADTQYF. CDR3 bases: TGTGCCAGCAGCTCCCAGGGGACCGCAGATACGCAGTATTTT.